These T cell receptor beta chains were read from a single sample in a study of technical replicates of blood from a few donors. Profiled with immunoSEQ multiplex PCR; TCRdb holds only in-frame clones, not every one. The table includes approximately 45,000 clones, 96% detected once. Sequenced: T cells isolated from PBMCs. The receptors originated from a human donor in good health. Each CDR3 is given without its conserved first and last residue. Fields, in order: V gene, J gene, CDR3 protein.

v_gene: TRBV9; j_gene: TRBJ1-4; CDR3aa: ASNPGVGEKLF
v_gene: TRBV7-9; j_gene: TRBJ1-2; CDR3aa: ASSLSEFYGYT
v_gene: TRBV28; j_gene: TRBJ1-3; CDR3aa: ASSPGTGGLLSGNTIY
v_gene: TRBV6-1; j_gene: TRBJ2-7; CDR3aa: ASRGGLAGVYEQY
v_gene: TRBV6-4; j_gene: TRBJ2-1; CDR3aa: ASSGFPNNEQF
v_gene: TRBV19; j_gene: TRBJ2-1; CDR3aa: ASGQGHLSRF
v_gene: TRBV25-1; j_gene: TRBJ2-7; CDR3aa: ASSESRPGYEQY
v_gene: TRBV11-3; j_gene: TRBJ2-5; CDR3aa: ASSRGIQETQY
v_gene: TRBV15; j_gene: TRBJ1-1; CDR3aa: ATSRGQGAETEAF
v_gene: TRBV4-1; j_gene: TRBJ2-1; CDR3aa: ASSLGAGVSNEQF
v_gene: TRBV6-5; j_gene: TRBJ2-2; CDR3aa: ASRSGTGFGGELF
v_gene: TRBV11-2; j_gene: TRBJ2-1; CDR3aa: ASSSPTGDFPNEQF
v_gene: TRBV6-5; j_gene: TRBJ1-2; CDR3aa: ASSLYGGSNYGYT
v_gene: TRBV5-1; j_gene: TRBJ1-2; CDR3aa: ASSRDNRVGYT
v_gene: TRBV5-1; j_gene: TRBJ2-7; CDR3aa: ASSLEGTGIYEQY
v_gene: TRBV4-1; j_gene: TRBJ2-1; CDR3aa: ASSQSSGRSSYNEQF
v_gene: TRBV9; j_gene: TRBJ2-2; CDR3aa: ASSVVYGELF
v_gene: TRBV7-9; j_gene: TRBJ2-2; CDR3aa: ASNTRANTGELF
v_gene: TRBV7-9; j_gene: TRBJ1-1; CDR3aa: ASSQVADIEAF
v_gene: TRBV30; j_gene: TRBJ2-7; CDR3aa: AWSVGRELNEQY
v_gene: TRBV27; j_gene: TRBJ2-1; CDR3aa: ASSWDRGNEQF
v_gene: TRBV28; j_gene: TRBJ2-3; CDR3aa: ASRGLAGSADTQY